This record concerns one TCR beta chain sequence. This entry is derived from a study of preoperative IRX-2 immunotherapy in early breast cancer. Sequencing was performed with immunoSEQ multiplex PCR; in TCRdb, only in-frame clones are kept and a portion is missing. The profile shows about 98,000 clones, approximately 90% of them singletons. This CDR3 region has 15 residues. V lost 3 bases, J lost 5 bases, and 5 bases stayed unmatched. CDR1 and CDR2 from the germline V gene are SSHAT and FNYEAQ (reference sequence). Regarding treatment: preoperative locoregional IRX-2 cytokine immunotherapy. Preoperative locoregional IRX-2 cytokine immunotherapy was tested in the phase Ib source study.

The clonotype originates from a human donor with breast cancer. V and J are TRBV7-7 and TRBJ2-1, with 9 bases fitting TRBD1. The sequenced sample was tumor tissue, obtained after IRX-2 immunotherapy. In nucleotides, the CDR3 is TGTGCCAGCAGCTTGGGGGGGACAGGGAACAATGAGCAGTTCTTC. Residues: CASSLGGTGNNEQFF.